The T cell receptor (beta chain) described here comes from a study of T cell responses to AZD1222 COVID-19 vaccine. Some clones are missing from TCRdb's copy, which holds only in-frame ones; the method was immunoSEQ multiplex PCR. The repertoire holds approximately 140,000 clones, more than 85% seen once, with more than 3% in the top ten. V dropped 6 bases and J dropped 4; count of bases not matched to a gene: 7. Germline loops: CDR1 MDHEN, CDR2 SYDVKM. CDR3 length: 14 residues. The clonotype comes from an adult who received the AZD1222 COVID-19 vaccine. This material consisted of peripheral blood, taken 28 days after the second AZD1222 dose. The chain combines TRBV28 with TRBJ2-7; 9 bases map to TRBD1. This CDR3 is CASRYRDRVYEQYF. The CDR3 DNA sequence: TGTGCCAGCAGATACCGGGACAGGGTATACGAGCAGTACTTC.